One and the same sample provided the 11 T cell receptor beta chains below, sequenced in a study of cytotoxic CD8 clonotypes in ibrutinib-treated CLL. Method: immunoSEQ multiplex PCR; TCRdb's copy keeps in-frame clones and lacks some. The sample consists of about 15,000 clones, 52% of them appearing once. The source was PBMCs, collected at a roughly 25-month disease-progression time point, from a patient treated with ibrutinib. The receptors stem from a human donor with chronic lymphocytic leukemia.

The table lists this clone with a few counts. This chain uses TRBV27 with TRBJ1-2; 8 nucleotides align to TRBD1. The germline V gene has CDR1 MNHEY and CDR2 SMNVEV (reference sequence). The J segment lost 3 bases and the V segment lost 8 bases, leaving 5 bases of the junction unmatched. CDR3 length: 13 amino acids. As DNA, the CDR3 is TGTGCCAGCGGAGCAGGGGGCTACTATGGCTACACCTTC. Its translation is CASGAGGYYGYTF.

The chain combines TRBV25-1 with TRBJ2-2; a possible D gene is TRBD2 (7 bases). Trimming stripped 4 bases from V and 1 base from J, with 16 bases between. Looked up from germline, CDR1 is MGHDK and CDR2 is SYGVNS. The CDR3 loop spans 17 amino acids. The CDR3 DNA reads as TGTGCCAGCAGTGTAGGGGGGGCAATCGGGAACACCGGGGAGCTGTTTTTT. Encoded protein: CASSVGGAIGNTGELFF.

The rearrangement uses TRBV19 and TRBJ1-1; D possibly corresponds to TRBD1 (6 bases). There are 15 residues in the CDR3. CDR1 and CDR2 (germline): LNHDA, SQIVND (reference sequence). V was cut by 3 bases and J by 1 base, with 12 bases left in between. The CDR3 DNA reads TGTGCCAGTAGTATGTCCGGACAGCCGAACACTGAAGCTTTCTTT. Its translation is CASSMSGQPNTEAFF.

The V and J genes are TRBV12-5 and TRBJ2-3; 8 bases fit TRBD2. CDR3 length equals 14 residues. The germline CDR1 and CDR2 sequences are LGHNT and FRNRAP. With V trimmed by 8 bases and J by 4 bases, 8 bases remained unmatched. CDR3 amino acids: CASRSGGAPDTQYF. CDR3 sequence (DNA): TGTGCTAGTCGGTCGGGGGGGGCCCCAGATACGCAGTATTTT.

This clone appeared once. The gene calls are TRBV30 and TRBJ2-2; D unclear. Trimming cost V 0 bases and J 3 bases, with 5 bases left between them. The germline CDR1 and CDR2 sequences are GTSNPN and SVGIG (reference sequence). CDR3 size: 13 residues. The CDR3 DNA reads TGTGCCTGGAGTGTCTTCTACACCGGGGAGCTGTTTTTT. It specifies CAWSVFYTGELFF. Full variable domain (missing parts from reference TRBV30 and TRBJ2-2): SQTIHQWPATLVQPVGSPLSLECTVEGTSNPNLYWYRQAAGRGLQLLFYSVGIGQISSEVPQNLSASRPQDRQFILSSKKLLLSDSGFYLCAWSVFYTGELFFGEGSRLTVL.

This clone was counted between two and nine times. The chain has TRBV7-9 and TRBJ2-1; possibly TRBD2 for D (5 bases). The CDR3 extends over 14 amino acids. From germline, CDR1 is SEHNR and CDR2 FQNEAQ (reference sequence). Trimming removed 1 base at V and 7 bases at J, with 11 bases between. This CDR3 is CASSLGIGVNEQFF. The DNA of the CDR3 is TGTGCCAGCAGCTTAGGGATCGGGGTTAATGAGCAGTTCTTC.

This CDR3 is CASSVDPDRGQSGANVLTF. CDR3 bases: TGTGCCAGCAGCGTAGATCCGGACAGGGGGCAATCTGGGGCCAACGTCCTGACTTTC. This chain links TRBV9 with TRBJ2-6, with 11 bases that match TRBD1. The CDR3 contains 19 residues. V lost 0 bases to trimming and J lost 1 base; unmatched junction nucleotides: 6. The V gene's germline CDR1 is SGDLS and CDR2 YYNGEE.

The V and J genes are TRBV2 and TRBJ1-5; no definite D call. The V end lost 7 bases, the J end lost 3 bases, and 4 bases lay between the germline ends. CDR3 length: 11 residues. Germline V gene lookup returns CDR1 SNHLY and CDR2 FYNNEI. The CDR3 reads CASTHNQPQHF. The CDR3 DNA sequence: TGTGCCAGCACCCACAATCAGCCCCAGCATTTT.

In this sample, this clone turned up a few times. V is TRBV19 and J is TRBJ1-1, with TRBD1 identical over 7 bases. V trimming: 4 bases; J trimming: 6 bases; junction bases outside the gene matches: 5. Germline CDR1 is LNHDA and CDR2 is SQIVND (reference sequence). This CDR3 has 13 residues. The CDR3 here is CASSNDREAEAFF. The CDR3, as DNA: TGTGCCAGTAGTAACGACAGGGAAGCTGAAGCTTTCTTT.

CDR3 sequence reads: CASSLAMGAGGPIAKNIQYF. Written as DNA, the CDR3 is TGTGCCAGCAGCTTAGCGATGGGAGCGGGGGGGCCCATCGCCAAAAACATTCAGTACTTC. The chain recombines TRBV7-8 with TRBJ2-4, with 10 bases lining up with TRBD2. The V segment lost 0 bases and the J segment 1 base; nucleotides outside the gene matches: 12. Germline CDR1 is SGHVS and CDR2 is FQNEAQ. CDR3 length: 20 amino acids.

The table lists this clone with a few counts. The chain couples TRBV12-5 to TRBJ1-3, with D unclear. Germline CDR1 LGHNT, CDR2 FRNRAP. The CDR3 loop spans 14 amino acids. Trimming cost V 3 bases and J 2 bases, with 8 bases left between them. CDR3: CASGFASTGNTIYF. The CDR3 region has the DNA TGTGCTAGTGGTTTCGCCAGCACTGGAAACACCATATATTTT.